The clone carrying this T cell receptor (beta chain) has at least ten counts. TCRdb processed the 5' RACE reads anew with MiXCR; each CDR3 protein has one entry. The table lists roughly 310,000 distinct CDR3 sequences, more than 15% of them singletons. This sample stems from a study of T-cell memory formation after mild COVID-19. The CDR3 is 14 residues long. In germline, CDR1 is MDHEN, CDR2 SYDVKM. Trimming took 5 bases from V and 2 from J, leaving 9 bases between them. The receptor's source is a man aged 18 to 35 who had mild COVID-19 (a few samples of this study predate the infection). Cell type and time point are not known. The chain joins TRBV28 to TRBJ2-2; D is unclear. The sample consisted of PBMCs or a T cell subset sorted from them (not recorded which). This chain's CDR3 is CASSLTHNTGELFF. In nucleotides, the CDR3 is TGTGCCAGCAGTCTGACCCATAACACCGGGGAGCTGTTTTTT.